Described below is a single TCR beta chain sequence and its context. The protocol was immunoSEQ multiplex PCR, while the TCRdb copy is restricted to in-frame clones and leaves out a portion. The sample lists around 69,000 clones; about nine tenths were seen once. This record comes from a study of T cells in localized non-small cell lung cancer. Germline loops: CDR1 SGHRS, CDR2 YFSETQ. V shed 4 bases and J 7 bases; nucleotides not matched to a gene: 10. The length of the CDR3 is 15 residues. The origin of this receptor is a woman aged 35-75 years with stage I lung adenocarcinoma. J is TRBJ2-5 and V is TRBV5-1, with TRBD1 matching 10 bases. The sequenced sample was peripheral blood, obtained before any cancer treatment. CDR3 sequence: CASSLSGQGRGTQYF. The CDR3, as DNA: TGCGCCAGCAGCCTCTCGGGACAGGGGCGGGGGACCCAGTACTTC.